This is a list of T cell receptor beta chains from one sample in a study of Graves' ophthalmopathy and Graves' hyperthyroidism. TCRdb re-analysed the multiplex PCR reads in MiXCR, keeping a single row per CDR3 protein. The table lists over a million distinct CDR3 sequences, about 38% of them singletons, with 11% in the top ten. The sequencing input was peripheral blood or thyroid tissue (not recorded which). The source is an adult man with Graves' hyperthyroidism. The conserved cysteine and the conserved F or W are not part of the CDR3 here.

V: TRBV29-1
J: TRBJ2-7
CDR3: SVRGPNYEQY

V: TRBV6-5
J: TRBJ2-7
CDR3: ASSYLAGGYEQY

V: TRBV2
J: TRBJ2-2
CDR3: ASSDSGRSRNTGELF

V: TRBV2
J: TRBJ1-6
CDR3: ASSEVPSAGYSPLH

V: TRBV10-3
J: TRBJ2-5
CDR3: AIRGTGYETQY

V: TRBV27
J: TRBJ2-5
CDR3: ASSSPTGTQY

V: TRBV19
J: TRBJ1-6
CDR3: ASTDRAHSNSPLH

V: TRBV10-1
J: TRBJ1-1
CDR3: ASSKQGEGAF

V: TRBV7-9
J: TRBJ2-5
CDR3: ASSLAHIQETQY

V: TRBV15
J: TRBJ2-5
CDR3: ATSRDRGTETQY

V: TRBV2
J: TRBJ1-3
CDR3: ASSYSQGNYGNTIY

V: TRBV20-1
J: TRBJ1-3
CDR3: SASGPERNTIY

V: TRBV5-6
J: TRBJ2-5
CDR3: ASSPPVLAQETQY

V: TRBV25-1
J: TRBJ1-5
CDR3: ASQITGSSNQPQH

V: TRBV28
J: TRBJ2-5
CDR3: ASSLPSGASGRETQY

V: TRBV7-9
J: TRBJ2-7
CDR3: ASSPRAAGEQY

V: TRBV12-3/TRBV12-4
J: TRBJ1-2
CDR3: ASSLLWDREGYT

V: TRBV7-3
J: TRBJ2-7
CDR3: ASSLQRTSGYEQY

V: TRBV6-5
J: TRBJ1-4
CDR3: ASSYSGLLATNEKLF

V: TRBV19
J: TRBJ1-5
CDR3: ASSIEGQGNQPQH

V: TRBV7-6
J: TRBJ1-2
CDR3: ASSSKTGSTYT